This T cell receptor beta chain was observed in a study of STAT5B mutations in CD4+ large granular lymphocyte leukemia. Turning to the study itself: Among healthy controls, a particular HLA allele went with more CDR3 'QG' motifs.

Study results and caveats: CD4-sorted patient repertoires seemed more clonal than healthy CD4+ repertoires. Compared with healthy controls (2/35), patient top clones favored TRBV06 (8/27).

V lost 8 bases to trimming and J lost 0 bases, with 13 bases between them. The CDR3 covers 14 residues. The V gene's germline CDR1 is MNHNY and CDR2 SVGAGI (reference sequence). In the original workflow: Lowest detectable productive clonotype frequency was 2.59 x 10-5. Assay used: immunoSEQ multiplex PCR; TCRdb lists only in-frame clones, some missing. The DNA gave D and trimming, while V, J and clone size come from that table. The sample holds roughly 48,000 clones, approximately 70% seen once. About this clone itself: Antigen specificity is unknown.

This sequence originates from a human donor in good health. The chain uses TRBV6-6 and TRBJ2-5, with D possibly TRBD1 on 5 matching bases. Sequencing was performed on CD4+ T cells from blood buffy coats. The CDR3 nucleotides are TGTGCCAGCGGAAGGGGCCAGAACCAAGAGACCCAGTACTTC. It specifies CASGRGQNQETQYF.